This TCR beta chain was identified in a study of blood T cells in healthy people across ages. Germline CDR1 is LGHNA and CDR2 is YSLEER. V was pared by 4 bases and J by 4 bases, with 17 bases between. The CDR3 loop spans 17 amino acids. Primers used in a second PCR of roughly 7 to 11 cycles were a sample-barcoded 5' primer and a J-beta primer mix. TCRdb re-derived calls from the 5' RACE reads in MiXCR, one entry per CDR3 protein. The table records roughly 1,800,000 distinct CDR3 sequences, roughly 49% of them present only once. Study findings and constraints: Older age went with lower TCR beta diversity per million T cells, in a roughly linear way.

Remarks on this clonotype: Its matching antigen is unknown.

The TCR originated in a woman between 40 and 50 years old in good health. This chain links TRBV4-3 with TRBJ2-6; possible D gene TRBD2, 6 bases. Source material: blood. CDR3 sequence (DNA): TGCGCCAGCAGCCTCACTCCTGGAGGGGTCGGGGCCAACGTCCTGACTTTC. Translating it yields CASSLTPGGVGANVLTF.